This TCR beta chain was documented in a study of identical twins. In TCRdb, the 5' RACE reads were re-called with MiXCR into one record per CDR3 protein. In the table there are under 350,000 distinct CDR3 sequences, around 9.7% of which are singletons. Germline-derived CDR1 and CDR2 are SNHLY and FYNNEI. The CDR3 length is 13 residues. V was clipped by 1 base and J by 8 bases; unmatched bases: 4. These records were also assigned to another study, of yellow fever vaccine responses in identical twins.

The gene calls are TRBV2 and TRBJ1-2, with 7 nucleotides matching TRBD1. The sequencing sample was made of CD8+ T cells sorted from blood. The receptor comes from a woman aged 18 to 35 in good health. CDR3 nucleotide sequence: TGTGCCAGCAGTGAAGGACAGGGAGGCGGCTACACCTTC. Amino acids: CASSEGQGGGYTF.